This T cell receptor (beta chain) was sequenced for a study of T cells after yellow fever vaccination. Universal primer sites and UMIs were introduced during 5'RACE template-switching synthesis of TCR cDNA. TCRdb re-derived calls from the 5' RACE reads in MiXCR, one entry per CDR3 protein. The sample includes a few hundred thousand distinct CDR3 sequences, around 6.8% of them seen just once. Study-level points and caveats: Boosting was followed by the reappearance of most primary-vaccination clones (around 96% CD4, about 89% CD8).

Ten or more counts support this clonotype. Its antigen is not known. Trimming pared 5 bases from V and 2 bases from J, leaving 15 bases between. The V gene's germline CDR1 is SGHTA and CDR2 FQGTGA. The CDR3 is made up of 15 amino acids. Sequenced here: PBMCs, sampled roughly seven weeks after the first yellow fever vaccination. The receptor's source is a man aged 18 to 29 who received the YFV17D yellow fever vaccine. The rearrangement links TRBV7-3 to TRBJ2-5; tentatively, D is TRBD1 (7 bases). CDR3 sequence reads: CASSGQGGQQETQYF. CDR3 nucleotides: TGTGCCAGCAGCGGGCAGGGGGGACAGCAAGAGACCCAGTACTTC. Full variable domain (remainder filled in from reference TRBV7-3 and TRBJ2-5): GAGVSQTPSNKVTEKGKYVELRCDPISGHTALYWYRQSLGQGPEFLIYFQGTGAADDSGLPNDRFFAVRPEGSVSTLKIQRTERGDSAVYLCASSGQGGQQETQYFGPGTRLLVL.